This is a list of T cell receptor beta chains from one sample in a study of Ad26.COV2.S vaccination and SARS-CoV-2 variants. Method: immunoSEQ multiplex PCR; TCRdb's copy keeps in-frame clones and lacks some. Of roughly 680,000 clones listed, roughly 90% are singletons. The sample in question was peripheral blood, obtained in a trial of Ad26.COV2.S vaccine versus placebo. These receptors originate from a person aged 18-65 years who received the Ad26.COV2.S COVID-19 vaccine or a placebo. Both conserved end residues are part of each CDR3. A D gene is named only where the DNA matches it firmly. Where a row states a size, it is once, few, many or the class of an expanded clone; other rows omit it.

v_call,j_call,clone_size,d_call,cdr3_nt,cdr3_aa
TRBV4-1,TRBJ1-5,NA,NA,TGCGCCAGCAGCCAGGGGAGCAATCAGCCCCAGCATTTT,CASSQGSNQPQHF
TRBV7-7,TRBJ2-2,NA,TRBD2,TGTGCTAGCAGCTTCGGGGAGACTAGCTCCGGGGAGCTGTTTTTT,CASSFGETSSGELFF
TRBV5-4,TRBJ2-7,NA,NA,TGTGCCAGCAGTTGGGACGGGGACTACGAGCAGTACTTC,CASSWDGDYEQYF
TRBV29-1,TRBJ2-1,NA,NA,TGCAGCGCCGGGACAAACTCCTACAATGAGCAGTTCTTC,CSAGTNSYNEQFF
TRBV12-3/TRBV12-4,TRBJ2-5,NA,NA,TGTGCCAGCAGGCCCCACGAGCAAGAGACCCAGTACTTC,CASRPHEQETQYF
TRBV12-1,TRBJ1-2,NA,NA,TGTGCCAGCAGCACCCGGGGGGGTAACTATGGCTACACCTTC,CASSTRGGNYGYTF
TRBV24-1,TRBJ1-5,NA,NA,TGTGCCACCAGTGATACAGCAGGGAGGCAGCCCCAGCATTTT,CATSDTAGRQPQHF
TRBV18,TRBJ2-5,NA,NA,TGTGCCAGCCAAGGGCTACTCGAAGAGACCCAGTACTTC,CASQGLLEETQYF
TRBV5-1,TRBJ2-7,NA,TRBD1,TGCGCCAGCAGCATACAGGGGCGCTCTACCTACGAGCAGTACTTC,CASSIQGRSTYEQYF
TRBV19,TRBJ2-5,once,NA,TGTGCCAGTAGTACGACGGCAGGGTATGAGACCCAGTACTTC,CASSTTAGYETQYF
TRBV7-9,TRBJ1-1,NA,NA,TGTGCCAGCAGCTTTTATGGGGGGCACACTGAAGCTTTCTTT,CASSFYGGHTEAFF
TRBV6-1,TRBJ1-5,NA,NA,TGTGCCAGCAGTGAAATGGTGTATCGCAATCAGCCCCAGCATTTT,CASSEMVYRNQPQHF
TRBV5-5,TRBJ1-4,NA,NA,TGTGCCAGCAGCAGGGTGGAGGAAAAACTGTTTTTT,CASSRVEEKLFF
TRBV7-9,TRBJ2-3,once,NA,TGTGCCCATAGGCAGGGGAGCGGTACAGATACGCAGTATTTT,CAHRQGSGTDTQYF
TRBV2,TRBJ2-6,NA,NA,TGTGCCAGCAGTGTTGAGGGGGGAGGTGGGGCCAACGTCCTGACTTTC,CASSVEGGGGANVLTF
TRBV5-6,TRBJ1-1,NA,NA,TGTGCCAGCAGCTTGAGTCGTGGAGGGACGGAAGCTTTCTTT,CASSLSRGGTEAFF
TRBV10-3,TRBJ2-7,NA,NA,TGTGCCATCAGTGGTAAAGGGGAGTACGAGCAGTACTTC,CAISGKGEYEQYF
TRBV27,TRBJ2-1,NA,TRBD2,TGTGCCAGCCTGGCACTAGCGGGAAAAAGCTCCTACAATGAGCAGTTCTTC,CASLALAGKSSYNEQFF
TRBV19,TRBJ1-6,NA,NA,TGTGCCAGTAGTATAGGTGGGCAGCGCTATAATTCACCCCTCCACTTT,CASSIGGQRYNSPLHF
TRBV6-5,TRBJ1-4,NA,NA,TGTGCCAGCAGTTACTCTGAACTACCTAATGAAAAACTGTTTTTT,CASSYSELPNEKLFF
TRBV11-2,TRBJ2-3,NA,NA,TGTGCCAGCAGCCTAGACAGTTGGTTGAGTGATACGCAGTATTTT,CASSLDSWLSDTQYF
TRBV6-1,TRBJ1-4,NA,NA,TGTGCCAGCAGTGACCAGGGAGCTACTAATGAAAAACTGTTTTTT,CASSDQGATNEKLFF
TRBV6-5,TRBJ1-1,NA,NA,TGTGCCAGCAGTTCCGGGGCGGGGTACACTGAAGCTTTCTTT,CASSSGAGYTEAFF
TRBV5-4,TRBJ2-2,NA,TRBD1,TGTGCCAGCAGCCCGGGACAGGGGGCCGGGAACACCGGGGAGCTGTTTTTT,CASSPGQGAGNTGELFF
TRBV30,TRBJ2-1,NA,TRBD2,TGTGCCTGGAGTAAACTAGCGGGAGGGTATGAGCAGTTCTTC,CAWSKLAGGYEQFF
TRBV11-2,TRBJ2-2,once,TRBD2,TGTGCCAGCAGCTTCGGTCGACTAGCGGGAGAGCACACCGGGGAGCTGTTTTTT,CASSFGRLAGEHTGELFF
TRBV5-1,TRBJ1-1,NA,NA,TGCGCCAGCCGGGGGCTGGGTAACACTGAAGCTTTCTTT,CASRGLGNTEAFF
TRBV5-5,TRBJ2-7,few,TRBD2,TGTGCCAGCAGCTCTCTAGCGGGAGCCTACGAGCAGTACTTC,CASSSLAGAYEQYF
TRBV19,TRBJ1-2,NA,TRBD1,TGTGCCAGTAGTATTACCCGGGACAGTTCTGGCTACACCTTC,CASSITRDSSGYTF
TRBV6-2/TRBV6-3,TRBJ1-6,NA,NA,TGTGCCAGCAGTCGGAGCTCCTATAATTCACCCCTCCACTTT,CASSRSSYNSPLHF
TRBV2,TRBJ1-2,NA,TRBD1,TGTGCCAGCAGTGGACAGGGTTATGGCTACACCTTC,CASSGQGYGYTF
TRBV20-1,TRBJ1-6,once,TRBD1,TGCAGTGCCAGGGACAGTTTCTCCCTCCACTTT,CSARDSFSLHF
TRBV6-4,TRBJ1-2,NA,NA,TGTGCCAGCAGTGACGGCAGGAACTATGGCTACACCTTC,CASSDGRNYGYTF
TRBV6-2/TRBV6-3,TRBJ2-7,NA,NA,TGTGCCAGCAGTTTTGACGGAGGGCCTCCCCCCTACGAGCAGTACTTC,CASSFDGGPPPYEQYF
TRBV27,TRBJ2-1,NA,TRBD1,TGTGCCAGCAGACAATCCCGGGACAGGGGCCATGAGCAGTTCTTC,CASRQSRDRGHEQFF
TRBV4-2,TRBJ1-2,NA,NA,TGTGCCAGCAGCCAAATAGGGCAGGTCTATGGCTACACCTTC,CASSQIGQVYGYTF
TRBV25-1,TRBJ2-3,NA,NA,TGTGCCAGCAGTGAATTCGGGGGCAGCACAGATACGCAGTATTTT,CASSEFGGSTDTQYF
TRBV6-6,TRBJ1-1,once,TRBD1,TGTGCCAGCAGTTACACCGACAGGGGTGGGTTCGCTGAAGCTTTCTTT,CASSYTDRGGFAEAFF
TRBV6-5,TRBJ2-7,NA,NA,TGTGCCAGCAGTTACTCGACCCCGGACTACGAGCAGTACTTC,CASSYSTPDYEQYF
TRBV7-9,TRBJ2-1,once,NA,TGTGCCAGCAGCTCCCCCGACAGGTCCTACAATGAGCAGTTCTTC,CASSSPDRSYNEQFF
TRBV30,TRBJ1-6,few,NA,TGTGCCTGGAGTGGTTTGAGGGCCTATTCACCCCTCCACTTT,CAWSGLRAYSPLHF
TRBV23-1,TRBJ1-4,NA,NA,TGCGCCAGCAGTCTAGGGGGGGCGACTAATGAAAAACTGTTTTTT,CASSLGGATNEKLFF
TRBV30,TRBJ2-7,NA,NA,TGTGCCTGGAGTGCCGGGGGAGCGGAGTACTTC,CAWSAGGAEYF
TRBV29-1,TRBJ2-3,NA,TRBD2,TGCAGCGCGGAGCGGGAAAAAGGAGATACGCAGTATTTT,CSAEREKGDTQYF
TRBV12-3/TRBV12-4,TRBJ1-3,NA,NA,TGTGCCAGCACCCTTAGCTCTGGAAACACCATATATTTT,CASTLSSGNTIYF
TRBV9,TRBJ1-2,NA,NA,TGTGCCAGCAGCGTAGTAGGGGTCGGCTACACCTTC,CASSVVGVGYTF
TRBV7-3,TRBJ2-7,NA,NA,TGTGCCAGCAGCCCAGGTTTTCTCTACGAGCAGTACTTC,CASSPGFLYEQYF
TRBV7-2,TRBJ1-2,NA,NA,TGTGCCAGCAGCTTAGCCGGCCACTATGGCTACACCTTC,CASSLAGHYGYTF
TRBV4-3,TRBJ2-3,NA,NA,TGCGCCAGCAGCCAAGGAGTCCCTCCAGGCTCACCGAGCACAGATACGCAGTATTTT,CASSQGVPPGSPSTDTQYF
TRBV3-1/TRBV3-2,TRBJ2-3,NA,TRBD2,TGTGCCAGCAGCCTTGACCTAGCGGGGCTCACAGATACGCAGTATTTT,CASSLDLAGLTDTQYF
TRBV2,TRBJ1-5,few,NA,TGTGCCAGCAGTGAAGCGCCGAATCAGCCCCAGCATTTT,CASSEAPNQPQHF
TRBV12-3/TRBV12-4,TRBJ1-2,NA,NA,TGTGCCAGCAGCCTGGGGCTCAACTATGGCTACACCTTC,CASSLGLNYGYTF
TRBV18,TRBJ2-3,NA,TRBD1,TGTGCCAGCTCAACCCGGGACAGAGCCTCTAGCACAGATACGCAGTATTTT,CASSTRDRASSTDTQYF